The 15 T cell receptor beta chains below were found in one sample sequenced in a study of early T cells in non-severe SARS-CoV-2 infection (dated by TCRdb to the early 2020s). Receptor libraries were prepared by 5' RACE. TCRdb names NextSeq 500 as the instrument used. TCRdb reprocessing: public reads trimmed at Q25 with fastp, clones called with MiXCR, in-frame beta chains kept. Rows with a matching CDR3 protein are joined into one entry that keeps the most common DNA and genes. For this sample the table gives roughly 93,000 distinct CDR3 sequences, of which about 11% were detected only once. Of the sample, 4% to 5.5% falls within the top ten clones. Sequences were obtained from whole blood. Every receptor here comes from an adult who was a healthcare worker with PCR-confirmed SARS-CoV-2 infection or an uninfected control (not recorded which).

This clonotype was found a few times. The chain employs TRBV15 and TRBJ2-1, with TRBD2 identical over 8 bases. The CDR3 has 16 amino acids. In germline, CDR1 is LNHNV, CDR2 YYDKDF (reference sequence). The V segment lost 1 base and the J segment 0 bases; nucleotides outside the gene matches: 2. CDR3 sequence reads: CATSRGSGASYNEQFF. The CDR3 DNA is TGTGCCACCAGCAGAGGTAGCGGGGCCTCCTACAATGAGCAGTTCTTC.

The genes are TRBV19 and TRBJ2-7, with D possibly matching TRBD2 (6 bases). Between the trimmed V and J ends, which lost 6 bases and 5 bases, there was a span of 20 bases. From germline, CDR1 is LNHDA and CDR2 SQIVND (reference sequence). The CDR3 is 15 amino acids. CDR3 DNA sequence: TGTGCCAGTAGGATGGGCACCGGGAGTCCCAACGAGCAGTACTTC. Its protein is CASRMGTGSPNEQYF.

The gene calls are TRBV27 and TRBJ2-3; D may correspond to TRBD1 or TRBD2 (7 bases each). Trimming removed 7 bases at V and 10 bases at J, with 18 bases between. From germline, CDR1 is MNHEY and CDR2 SMNVEV (reference sequence). The CDR3 extends over 13 amino acids. The CDR3 DNA is TGTGCCAGCAATCCGGGACAGCGGGGAGCGCAGTATTTT. This gives the protein CASNPGQRGAQYF.

The J gene is TRBJ1-2, the V gene TRBV2; 8 bases map to TRBD1. The ends lost 6 bases at V and 8 bases at J; junction bases unmatched: 8. Germline V gene data show CDR1 as SNHLY and CDR2 as FYNNEI. The CDR3 is 13 amino acids. As DNA, the CDR3 is TGTGCCAGCAGCTCCCGGACAGGGAGGGGCTACACCTTC. This sequence encodes CASSSRTGRGYTF. Full variable domain (outside the CDR3, taken from reference TRBV2 and TRBJ1-2): EPEVTQTPSHQVTQMGQEVILRCVPISNHLYFYWYRQILGQKVEFLVSFYNNEISEKSEIFDDQFSVERPDGSNFTLKIRSTKLEDSAMYFCASSSRTGRGYTFGSGTRLTVV.

This clonotype was observed many times. The rearrangement uses TRBV5-4 and TRBJ1-1; 7 bases line up with TRBD1. The trim removed 4 bases at V and 1 base at J, leaving 7 bases unmatched. The germline V gene has CDR1 SGHNT and CDR2 YYREEE (reference sequence). The CDR3 has 15 amino acids. DNA of the CDR3: TGTGCCAGCAGCGTACCCACAGGGGAGAACACTGAAGCTTTCTTT. Amino acid sequence: CASSVPTGENTEAFF.

V usage is TRBV6-5 and J usage is TRBJ2-1, with TRBD2 as a possible D gene (5 bases). V dropped 0 bases and J dropped 0 bases, with 9 bases sitting between them. CDR1 and CDR2 (germline): MNHEY, SVGAGI. This CDR3 contains 16 residues. The CDR3 DNA sequence: TGTGCCAGCAGTTACTCAGCGGCTAGCTCCTACAATGAGCAGTTCTTC. Translation: CASSYSAASSYNEQFF.

This clonotype came up a few times. The DNA of the CDR3 is TGTGCCAGCTCACCTATATTTACTAACAACAGGCGGACCCTGGGAGCTAACTATGGCTACACCTTC. This codes for CASSPIFTNNRRTLGANYGYTF. This rearrangement joins TRBV18 to TRBJ1-2, with D perhaps matching TRBD1 (5 bases). Trimming left V 3 bases short and J 0 bases short, with 32 bases between. Germline V gene sequence: CDR1 KGHSH, CDR2 LQKENI. The CDR3 has 22 amino acids.

Many counts were recorded for this clonotype. The V and J genes are TRBV7-2 and TRBJ2-1; 7 bases align to TRBD2. The junction had 15 bases not matched to a gene; V was cut back by 7 bases and J by 6 bases. Germline V lookup: CDR1 SGHTA, CDR2 FQGNSA. This CDR3 contains 16 residues. CDR3 sequence reads: CASTSGRRGGGNEQFF. CDR3 DNA: TGTGCCAGCACCTCCGGACGGCGCGGGGGAGGCAATGAGCAGTTCTTC.

This clonotype was seen repeatedly, ten times or more. The V and J genes are TRBV29-1 and TRBJ1-2; unclear D gene. The ends were cut back, 3 bases at V and 3 bases at J, with 11 bases in the middle. The CDR3 covers 13 residues. The germline V gene encodes CDR1 SQVTM and CDR2 ANQGSEA. The CDR3: CSVEDADDYGYTF. DNA of the CDR3: TGCAGCGTTGAGGACGCCGATGACTATGGCTACACCTTC.

The chain combines TRBV29-1 with TRBJ2-7, with D hard to call. The CDR3 sequence is 13 residues long. Germline V gene sequence: CDR1 SQVTM, CDR2 ANQGSEA. Between the trimmed V and J ends, which lost 7 bases and 0 bases, there was a span of 13 bases. The DNA for the CDR3 is TGCAGCGGTACAGAATCAAGCTCCTACGAGCAGTACTTC. Protein sequence: CSGTESSSYEQYF.

J is TRBJ1-1 and V is TRBV6-1; tentatively, D is TRBD1 (6 bases). Germline CDR1 is MNHNS and CDR2 is SASEGT. V was shortened by 6 bases and J by 0 bases, with 20 bases between the two germline ends. CDR3 length equals 17 residues. As DNA, the CDR3 is TGTGCCAGCAGACTCACTTTCCAGACAGGCATGAACACTGAAGCTTTCTTT. Protein: CASRLTFQTGMNTEAFF.

This clonotype was observed many times. CDR3 sequence reads: CSVEDRGQGDTDTQYF. The CDR3 region has the DNA TGCAGCGTTGAAGATCGGGGACAGGGGGACACAGATACGCAGTATTTT. V is TRBV29-1 and J is TRBJ2-3, with 11 bases identical to TRBD1. This CDR3 is 16 amino acids long. Germline assignment: CDR1 SQVTM and CDR2 ANQGSEA. The trim removed 0 bases at V and 2 bases at J, leaving 4 bases unmatched.

This clonotype was found many times. The rearrangement joins TRBV28 to TRBJ2-7; a weak D match, TRBD1 (5 bases). The V gene lost 4 bases and the J gene lost 1 base, with 8 bases spanning the gap. Germline V lookup: CDR1 MDHEN, CDR2 SYDVKM. The CDR3 length is 13 residues. In DNA, the CDR3 is TGTGCCAGCAGTTCAACAGGATCCTACGAGCAGTACTTC. Protein sequence: CASSSTGSYEQYF.

The table lists this clonotype with many counts. The CDR3 DNA reads TGTGCCAGCAGCTTAGGACTAGCGGGAGCGGGTGAGCAGTTCTTC. It yields the protein CASSLGLAGAGEQFF. The rearrangement uses TRBV7-2 and TRBJ2-1; 12 bases align to TRBD2. Per germline, CDR1 SGHTA and CDR2 FQGNSA. After removal of 1 base from V and 9 bases from J, the junction contained 4 bases not matched to a gene. The CDR3 runs to 15 residues.

This clonotype was seen a few times. The chain carries TRBV29-1 and TRBJ2-2, with D perhaps matching TRBD1 (6 bases). CDR1 and CDR2 from the germline V gene are SQVTM and ANQGSEA. The CDR3 runs 13 residues. Trimming stripped 7 bases from V and 1 base from J, with 10 bases between. CDR3: CSATGQNTGELFF. The CDR3 DNA sequence: TGCAGCGCCACGGGACAGAACACCGGGGAGCTGTTTTTT.